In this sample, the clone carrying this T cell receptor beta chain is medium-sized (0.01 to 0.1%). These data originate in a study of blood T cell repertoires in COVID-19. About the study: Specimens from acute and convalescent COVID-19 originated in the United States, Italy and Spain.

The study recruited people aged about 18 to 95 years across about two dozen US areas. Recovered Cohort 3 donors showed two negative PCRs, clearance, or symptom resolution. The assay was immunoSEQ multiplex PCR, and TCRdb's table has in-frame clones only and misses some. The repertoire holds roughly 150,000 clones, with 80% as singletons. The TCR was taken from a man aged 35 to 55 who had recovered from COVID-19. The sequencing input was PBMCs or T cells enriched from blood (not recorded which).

CDR3 region: CASTKPSRQGDYGYTF. The DNA for the CDR3 is TGTGCCAGCACCAAACCGTCTAGACAGGGAGATTATGGCTACACCTTC. The chain employs TRBV2 and TRBJ1-2, with 7 positions matching TRBD1. V trimming: 7 bases; J trimming: 5 bases; junction bases outside the gene matches: 16. Germline loops: CDR1 SNHLY, CDR2 FYNNEI. This CDR3 has 16 residues.